Included here is one T cell receptor beta chain sequence, with context. The antigen is unknown. This record belongs to a study of identical twins. Per the germline V gene, CDR1 is SNHLY and CDR2 is FYNNEI. The CDR3 has 13 amino acids. The junction had 4 bases not matched to a gene; V was cut back by 7 bases and J by 2 bases. One entry per CDR3 protein, called by TCRdb with MiXCR from the 5' RACE reads. The sample holds approximately 140,000 distinct CDR3 sequences, 3% to 4% seen once. General study points: With beta out-of-frame sequences, excess sharing by twins was weaker. The study based its conclusions on cross-sectional statistical analysis and did not follow the same donors. Models predicted less out-of-frame TCR alpha sharing in monozygotic twins than was found.

The rearrangement links TRBV2 to TRBJ1-1, with 7 positions matching TRBD1. The sequence came from a man younger than 35 in good health. The material sequenced was memory T cells sorted from blood. CDR3 bases: TGTGCCAGCACGGGACAGATCAACACTGAAGCTTTCTTT. Its protein is CASTGQINTEAFF. The full variable domain, with the rest looked up from reference TRBV2 and TRBJ1-1, is EPEVTQTPSHQVTQMGQEVILRCVPISNHLYFYWYRQILGQKVEFLVSFYNNEISEKSEIFDDQFSVERPDGSNFTLKIRSTKLEDSAMYFCASTGQINTEAFFGQGTRLTVV.